Following are 7 T cell receptor beta chains from one sample sequenced in a study of cytomegalovirus exposure and HLA in healthy donors. 13 Jbeta primers and 60 Vbeta primers were used for the PCR. Repertoires were generated with immunoSEQ multiplex PCR, while TCRdb's copy carries only in-frame clones and drops some. The data contain over 200,000 clones, more than 75% of them singletons. The specimen was PBMCs. All receptors come from a human donor in good health.

This clone has just one count. One end of the junction varies from germline; a read error may be responsible. The rearrangement joins TRBV7-9 to TRBJ1-1; 7 nucleotides match TRBD1. Germline CDR1 is SEHNR and CDR2 is FQNEAQ (reference sequence). The CDR3 covers 16 residues. DNA of the CDR3: TGTTCCAGCAGGTACGCATCCGGGACAGCGAACACTGAAGCTTTCTTT. Protein sequence: CSSRYASGTANTEAFF.

This rearrangement joins TRBV5-1 to TRBJ2-5; 8 bases map to TRBD2. Matching the DNA end better, TRBJ2-7 makes the J call doubtful. Germline V lookup: CDR1 SGHRS, CDR2 YFSETQ. The CDR3 is made up of 13 amino acids. CDR3 in amino acids: CASPGSGAYEQYF. CDR3 bases: TGCGCCAGCCCTGGTAGCGGGGCCTACGAGCAGTACTTC.

This clone has only one observation. The chain recombines TRBV18 with TRBJ2-7, with 7 positions matching TRBD2. The CDR3 runs 15 residues. Germline CDR1 and CDR2: KGHSH and LQKENI. V lost 5 bases and J lost 0; bases outside the gene matches: 7. CDR3 protein: CASSSSGGNSYEQYF. As DNA, the CDR3 is TGTGCCAGCTCATCCTCGGGGGGAAACTCCTACGAGCAGTACTTC.

V gene TRBV15 combines with J gene TRBJ1-2; 7 bases map to TRBD1. CDR3 length: 15 amino acids. V dropped 0 bases and J dropped 4; count of bases not matched to a gene: 5. Germline loops: CDR1 LNHNV, CDR2 YYDKDF (reference sequence). CDR3 protein: CATSRDLGQAYGYTF. DNA for the CDR3: TGTGCCACCAGCAGAGATTTAGGACAGGCCTATGGCTACACCTTC.

The chain couples TRBV21-1 to TRBJ2-1; the table gives TRBD2 as D, unverified against the DNA. TRBV21-1 is termed a pseudogene. The CDR3 consists of 20 residues. This CDR3 reads CASSKETGTSGIGSYNEQFF. The CDR3 nucleotides are TGTGCCAGCAGCAAAGAAACCGGGACTAGCGGGATAGGCTCCTACAATGAGCAGTTCTTC.

CDR3 region: CASSPTWGAEAFF. DNA for the CDR3: TGCGCCAGCAGCCCCACGTGGGGGGCTGAAGCTTTCTTT. The chain combines TRBV4-1 with TRBJ1-1; a weak D match, TRBD1 (5 bases). This CDR3 has 13 amino acids. The V end was cut by 4 bases, the J end by 6 bases, with 12 bases between. Germline V gene data show CDR1 as MGHRA and CDR2 as YSYEKL.

The V and J genes are TRBV9 and TRBJ1-1, with D perhaps TRBD1 (6 bases). Trimming removed 3 bases from V and 2 bases from J, with 17 bases in between. The CDR3 sequence is 16 residues long. Looked up from germline, CDR1 is SGDLS and CDR2 is YYNGEE. CDR3 nucleotides: TGTGCCAGCAGCGACCACAGGGCGAGCCCCAACACTGAAGCTTTCTTT. It encodes CASSDHRASPNTEAFF.